The present entry profiles one TCR beta chain with its context. The record originates from a study of CD8+CD57+ T cells in acquired aplastic anemia. Selection for sequencing was limited to patients who had shown CD8+CD57+ cell expansion by flow cytometry. Profiling that covered TCR beta VDJ and CDR3 relied on genomic DNA as its template. TCRdb itself ran the reads through MiXCR, one entry per CDR3 protein. Of about 240,000 distinct CDR3 sequences listed, more than 40% are singletons. The clonotype originates from a human donor with aplastic anemia. The sequenced material came from sorted CD4+, CD8+, or CD8+CD57+ T cells (not recorded which) from PBMCs.

This chain's CDR3 is CAISAYLRGSSANEQFF. The CDR3, as DNA: TGTGCCATCAGTGCATACCTCCGCGGGAGTTCTGCGAATGAGCAGTTCTTC. This chain uses TRBV10-3 with TRBJ2-1, with 7 bases identical to TRBD2. J lost 7 bases, V lost 4 bases, and 16 bases had no gene match. The CDR3 contains 17 residues. Germline V gene sequence: CDR1 ENHRY, CDR2 SYGVKD.